This T cell receptor beta chain was captured by sequencing in a study of T cell responses to AZD1222 COVID-19 vaccine. CDR3 length: 17 amino acids. CDR1 is LNHNV and CDR2 is YYDKDF in the germline V gene (reference sequence). Trimming took 1 base from V and 2 from J, leaving 15 bases between them. Profiled with immunoSEQ multiplex PCR; TCRdb holds only in-frame clones, not every one. The sample includes about 150,000 clones, about 91% of them seen just once. This clonotype was sampled from an adult in good health. Material: peripheral blood, obtained on day 0 of MenACWY control vaccination. V usage is TRBV15 and J usage is TRBJ2-1; D is perhaps TRBD2 (5 bases). The CDR3 bases are TGTGCCACCAGCAGAGGAGGGTTATATGGCACCTACAATGAGCAGTTCTTC. Amino acid sequence: CATSRGGLYGTYNEQFF.